Below are 5 T cell receptor beta chains sequenced from a single sample in a study of Ad26.COV2.S vaccination and SARS-CoV-2 variants. Treatment indicated: 19 received Ad26.COV2.S at low or high dose, single or two shots; about five received placebo; per-sample allocation not given. The samples date from day 63 after the first vaccine or placebo injection. Measured with immunoSEQ multiplex PCR; TCRdb has only the in-frame clones, and not every one. This sample has roughly 380,000 clones, with approximately 88% found just once. This specimen was peripheral blood, taken in a trial of Ad26.COV2.S vaccine versus placebo. These receptors were taken from a person aged 18-65 years who received the Ad26.COV2.S COVID-19 vaccine or a placebo.

The chain carries TRBV7-8 and TRBJ2-5; 9 bases fit TRBD1. Germline CDR1 reads SGHVS; CDR2 reads FQNEAQ. The ends lost 4 bases at V and 0 bases at J; junction bases unmatched: 9. The CDR3 has 17 residues. CDR3 DNA: TGTGCCAGCAGCTCCTCCGTGGACAGGGGCCACCAAGAGACCCAGTACTTC. It yields the protein CASSSSVDRGHQETQYF.

The rearrangement links TRBV18 to TRBJ1-1; the match to TRBD1 covers 8 bases. The V segment lost 3 bases and the J segment 0 bases; nucleotides outside the gene matches: 6. The CDR3 covers 16 residues. Germline V CDR1 and CDR2: KGHSH, LQKENI. The CDR3 reads CASSPSRQGLNTEAFF. In DNA, the CDR3 is TGTGCCAGCTCACCGAGTCGACAGGGGCTGAACACTGAAGCTTTCTTT.

The chain recombines TRBV6-6 with TRBJ1-4, with TRBD1 as a possible D gene (5 bases). This CDR3 comprises 14 residues. Germline CDR1 is MNHNY and CDR2 is SVGAGI (reference sequence). V lost 6 bases and J lost 11, with 19 bases in between. The CDR3 spells CASSPQGNVGKLFF. The CDR3 DNA follows: TGTGCCAGCAGCCCCCAGGGCAATGTTGGGAAACTGTTTTTT.

The rearrangement uses TRBV15 and TRBJ2-7, with TRBD2 as a possible D gene (6 bases). The CDR3 spans 14 residues. Germline V lookup: CDR1 LNHNV, CDR2 YYDKDF (reference sequence). Trimming took 1 base from V and 7 from J, leaving 14 bases between them. CDR3 DNA sequence: TGTGCCACCAGCAGAGCCCCCGCGGGGCTGGAGCAGTACTTC. Translating it yields CATSRAPAGLEQYF.

This clone was counted a few times. The V gene is TRBV19, the J gene TRBJ2-3; 9 bases map to TRBD1. The CDR3 is 16 amino acids. Germline values: CDR1 LNHDA, CDR2 SQIVND (reference sequence). V lost 3 bases and J lost 4; bases outside the gene matches: 8. CDR3 DNA sequence: TGTGCCAGTAGTATCCGAACAGGGGGCGGAGCAGATACGCAGTATTTT. Encoded protein: CASSIRTGGGADTQYF. Combining the CDR3 with reference TRBV19 and TRBJ2-3 gives the whole variable domain DGGITQSPKYLFRKEGQNVTLSCEQNLNHDAMYWYRQDPGQGLRLIYYSQIVNDFQKGDIAEGYSVSREKKESFPLTVTSAQKNPTAFYLCASSIRTGGGADTQYFGPGTRLTVL.